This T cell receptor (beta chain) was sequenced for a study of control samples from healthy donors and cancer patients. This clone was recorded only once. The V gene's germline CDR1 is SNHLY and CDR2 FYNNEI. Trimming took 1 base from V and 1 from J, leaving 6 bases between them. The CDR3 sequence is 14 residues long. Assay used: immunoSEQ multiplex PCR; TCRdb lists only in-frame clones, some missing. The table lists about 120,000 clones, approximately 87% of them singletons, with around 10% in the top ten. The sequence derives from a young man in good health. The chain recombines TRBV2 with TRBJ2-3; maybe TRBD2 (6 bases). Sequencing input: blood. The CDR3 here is CASSEGRGTDTQYF. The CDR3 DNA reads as TGTGCCAGCAGTGAAGGGAGGGGCACAGATACGCAGTATTTT.